This T cell receptor beta chain was observed in a study of CD8+ T cells in alopecia areata. cDNA serving as the sequencing template came from extracted, reverse transcribed RNA. TCRdb's copy holds only in-frame clones and misses some; the assay was immunoSEQ multiplex PCR. The data contain more than 150,000 clones, around 50% of them singletons. The study, taken as a whole, reports: Scalp sequencing also captures normal skin's resident alphabeta T cells. Scalp clonality decreased significantly with tofacitinib, and so did expanded CD8+ clones among the top 100. Clonality exceeded that of normal scalp in lesional scalp, most notably in alopecia totalis/universalis.

Note on this clone: The antigen is not known.

Stated treatment: oral pan-JAK inhibitor, 5-10 mg twice daily. This clonotype was sampled from a human donor with alopecia areata. The sequencing used CD8+ T cells sorted from blood, collected at week 24, from a patient treated with tofacitinib.

DNA of the CDR3: TGTGCCAGCAGTTACTCCCAGGGGGCCCAAGAGACCCAGTACTTC. Translation gives CASSYSQGAQETQYF. V usage is TRBV6-5 and J usage is TRBJ2-5; 8 nucleotides agree with TRBD1. Germline-derived CDR1 and CDR2 are MNHEY and SVGAGI. CDR3 length: 15 amino acids. V lost 0 bases to trimming and J lost 1 base; unmatched junction nucleotides: 1.